What follows are 20 T cell receptor beta chains derived from one specimen sequenced in a study of cytomegalovirus exposure and HLA in healthy donors (dated by TCRdb to 2016 to 2017). The library relied on the immunoSEQ multiplex PCR assay. Drawn from immuneACCESS, this table holds only the in-frame rearrangements with V and J called that TCRdb kept. Clones are partly lost; checked studies trace under half to an unresolved V gene and leave the rest unexplained. The sample table holds under 100,000 clones, of which 84% were seen once. The top ten constitute about 12% of the sample. Sequenced: PBMCs. The receptors were sampled from a woman aged 18-35 years in good health and CMV-seropositive.

The chain carries TRBV29-1 and TRBJ1-4; possible D gene TRBD1, 5 bases. Per the germline V gene, CDR1 is SQVTM and CDR2 is ANQGSEA. V was clipped by 5 bases and J by 5 bases, with 12 bases between them. The CDR3 extends over 13 amino acids. The CDR3 loop reads CSVRRGRNEKLFF. The CDR3 DNA sequence: TGCAGCGTTCGGAGGGGAAGGAATGAAAAACTGTTTTTT.

The CDR3 is CASAIGQPVPHNEQFF. Written as DNA, the CDR3 is TGTGCCAGTGCTATAGGACAGCCCGTTCCCCACAATGAGCAGTTCTTC. The J gene is TRBJ2-1, the V gene TRBV19, with a possible D match to TRBD1 (6 bases). The germline CDR1 and CDR2 sequences are LNHDA and SQIVND (reference sequence). The CDR3 has 16 amino acids. Trimming shortened V by 8 bases and J by 5 bases, and 22 bases separated the two germline ends.

This clone appeared a single time. The rearrangement joins TRBV6-6 to TRBJ1-1; 7 nucleotides agree with TRBD1. CDR3 length: 16 amino acids. Germline V CDR1 and CDR2: MNHNY, SVGAGI (reference sequence). After removal of 2 bases from V and 4 bases from J, the junction contained 10 bases not matched to a gene. The DNA of the CDR3 is TGTGCCAGCAGTTACGCGAAACAGGGGTTGTTCACTGAAGCTTTCTTT. Amino acids: CASSYAKQGLFTEAFF.

The chain has TRBV4-3 and TRBJ2-7; no reliable D call. This CDR3 has 17 amino acids. With 1 base removed from V and 0 bases from J, the gap between germline ends came to 16 bases. Germline CDR1 and CDR2: LGHNA and YSLEER. The chain's CDR3 is CASSQVNVGANSYEQYF. DNA for the CDR3: TGCGCCAGCAGCCAAGTGAATGTCGGTGCTAACTCCTACGAGCAGTACTTC.

The chain recombines TRBV7-2 with TRBJ1-5, with TRBD1 identical over 8 bases. The germline V gene has CDR1 SGHTA and CDR2 FQGNSA. Germline trimming cut 5 bases from V and 8 bases from J; bases unmatched to any gene: 8. The CDR3 sequence is 14 residues long. The CDR3 here is CASSLTGEWEPQHF. In nucleotides, the CDR3 is TGTGCCAGCAGCCTGACAGGGGAGTGGGAGCCCCAGCATTTT. Full variable domain (outside the CDR3, taken from reference TRBV7-2 and TRBJ1-5): GAGVSQSPSNKVTEKGKDVELRCDPISGHTALYWYRQSLGQGLEFLIYFQGNSAPDKSGLPSDRFSAERTGGSVSTLTIQRTQQEDSAVYLCASSLTGEWEPQHFGDGTRLSIL.

The rearrangement joins TRBV28 to TRBJ2-5, with 9 bases that match TRBD1. V was clipped by 5 bases and J by 5 bases; unmatched bases: 15. The germline V gene encodes CDR1 MDHEN and CDR2 SYDVKM. The CDR3 has 17 residues. The CDR3 reads CASSGMGQGWMWETQYF. As DNA, the CDR3 is TGTGCCAGCAGTGGGATGGGACAGGGCTGGATGTGGGAGACCCAGTACTTC.

V and J are TRBV7-2 and TRBJ2-1, with TRBD2 matching over 13 bases. Germline CDR1 reads SGHTA; CDR2 reads FQGNSA. The V gene end was trimmed by 5 bases and the J gene end by 6 bases; junction bases not matched to a gene: 16. The length of the CDR3 is 19 residues. CDR3: CASSPWTSGGLLSVNEQFF. Here the CDR3 DNA reads TGTGCCAGCAGCCCTTGGACTAGCGGGGGCCTCCTAAGTGTCAATGAGCAGTTCTTC.

The V call is TRBV7-2, the J call TRBJ1-2, with TRBD1 matching over 7 bases. The length of the CDR3 is 14 residues. Germline CDR1 and CDR2: SGHTA and FQGNSA. The V gene end was trimmed by 5 bases and the J gene end by 2 bases; junction bases not matched to a gene: 5. In DNA, the CDR3 is TGTGCCAGCAGCCCAATGACAGGGAACTATGGCTACACCTTC. Its translation: CASSPMTGNYGYTF. Full variable domain (missing parts from reference TRBV7-2 and TRBJ1-2): GAGVSQSPSNKVTEKGKDVELRCDPISGHTALYWYRQSLGQGLEFLIYFQGNSAPDKSGLPSDRFSAERTGGSVSTLTIQRTQQEDSAVYLCASSPMTGNYGYTFGSGTRLTVV.

The rearrangement uses TRBV6-5 and TRBJ2-1, with 8 positions matching TRBD2. CDR1 and CDR2 (germline): MNHEY, SVGAGI. This CDR3 comprises 14 residues. V was pared by 2 bases and J by 8 bases, with 5 bases of the junction left unmatched. DNA for the CDR3: TGTGCCAGCAGTTACCAGCGGGGGAGCCATGAGCAGTTCTTC. Translating it yields CASSYQRGSHEQFF.

CDR3 coding DNA: TGTGCCAGCATTGGCAACTATGGCTACACCTTC. It codes for CASIGNYGYTF. The chain employs TRBV6-5 and TRBJ1-2, with D unclear. V lost 7 bases and J 2 bases, leaving 5 bases between the germline ends. Looked up from germline, CDR1 is MNHEY and CDR2 is SVGAGI. The CDR3 extends over 11 amino acids.

The chain combines TRBV19 with TRBJ2-1; 13 bases are a match to TRBD2. The junction had 6 bases not matched to a gene; V was cut back by 1 base and J by 0 bases. This CDR3 has 19 residues. Germline V gene data show CDR1 as LNHDA and CDR2 as SQIVND (reference sequence). The CDR3 is CASSIVGLAGASSYNEQFF. CDR3 nucleotide sequence: TGTGCCAGTAGTATAGTTGGACTAGCGGGGGCGAGCTCCTACAATGAGCAGTTCTTC.

This sequence joins TRBV30 and TRBJ1-1, with D perhaps TRBD1 (5 bases). Germline CDR1 is GTSNPN and CDR2 is SVGIG (reference sequence). Trimming shortened V by 0 bases and J by 5 bases, and 13 bases separated the two germline ends. The CDR3 runs 14 residues. CDR3 DNA sequence: TGTGCCTGGAGTGTAGGTGGGGCACTGACTGAAGCTTTCTTT. As protein: CAWSVGGALTEAFF.

The V call is TRBV28, the J call TRBJ1-5, with 12 bases identical to TRBD1. The V segment lost 7 bases and the J segment 7 bases; nucleotides outside the gene matches: 5. The CDR3 spans 14 residues. Germline CDR1 reads MDHEN; CDR2 reads SYDVKM. CDR3 protein: CASNTGQGAQPQHF. The CDR3 nucleotides are TGTGCCAGCAATACGGGACAGGGGGCCCAGCCCCAGCATTTT.

This clone was counted once. The gene calls are TRBV14 and TRBJ2-3; 7 bases align to TRBD2. There are 16 residues in the CDR3. Germline-derived CDR1 and CDR2 are SGHDN and FVKESK. The J segment lost 2 bases and the V segment lost 2 bases, leaving 7 bases of the junction unmatched. This chain's CDR3 is CASSQLSAGITDTQYF. CDR3 nucleotides: TGTGCCAGCAGCCAACTCTCAGCGGGGATCACAGATACGCAGTATTTT.

There are many counts of this clone. The V call is TRBV7-8, the J call TRBJ1-5, with D hard to call. This CDR3 spans 12 amino acids. V dropped 5 bases and J dropped 7 bases, with 9 bases sitting between them. Germline CDR1 and CDR2: SGHVS and FQNEAQ. CDR3 amino acids: CASSLDWQPQHF. CDR3 nucleotide sequence: TGTGCCAGCAGCCTTGACTGGCAGCCCCAGCATTTT.

This clone was found once. The V call is TRBV16, the J call TRBJ2-7; tentative D call: TRBD1 (6 bases). There are 15 residues in the CDR3. Germline CDR1 reads KGHSY; CDR2 reads FQNENV. V was cut by 2 bases and J by 0 bases, with 11 bases left in between. The CDR3 spells CASSQRQVLSYEQYF. The CDR3 DNA sequence: TGTGCCAGCAGCCAACGACAGGTCCTCTCCTACGAGCAGTACTTC.

The chain recombines TRBV27 with TRBJ2-3; 12 bases are shared with TRBD1. The CDR3 has 15 residues. The V gene end was trimmed by 6 bases and the J gene end by 5 bases; junction bases not matched to a gene: 6. Germline values: CDR1 MNHEY, CDR2 SMNVEV (reference sequence). The CDR3 region is CASSWDRGLQDTQYF. The CDR3 region has the DNA TGTGCCAGCAGCTGGGACAGGGGGCTGCAAGATACGCAGTATTTT.

This clone showed up just once. This chain uses TRBV9 with TRBJ2-7; the D gene is possibly TRBD1 (5 bases). Germline lookup yields CDR1 SGDLS and CDR2 YYNGEE. The CDR3 totals 13 residues. The V and J ends lost 3 bases and 0 bases respectively, with 7 bases between them. CDR3 sequence reads: CASSADTSYEQYF. CDR3 nucleotides: TGTGCCAGCAGCGCGGACACCTCCTACGAGCAGTACTTC.

The chain employs TRBV5-6 and TRBJ2-7; the D is unclear. The germline CDR1 and CDR2 sequences are SGHDT and YYEEEE. The CDR3 is 11 amino acids. CDR3 amino acids: CAPITGREQYF. The CDR3 DNA reads as TGTGCTCCAATCACGGGTCGGGAGCAGTACTTC.

The V call is TRBV5-1, the J call TRBJ1-2; D unresolved. CDR3 length: 14 amino acids. Trimming left V 4 bases short and J 2 bases short, with 12 bases between. CDR1 is SGHRS and CDR2 is YFSETQ in the germline V gene. CDR3: CASSARTGNYGYTF. For the CDR3, the DNA is TGCGCCAGCAGCGCCCGGACGGGGAACTATGGCTACACCTTC.